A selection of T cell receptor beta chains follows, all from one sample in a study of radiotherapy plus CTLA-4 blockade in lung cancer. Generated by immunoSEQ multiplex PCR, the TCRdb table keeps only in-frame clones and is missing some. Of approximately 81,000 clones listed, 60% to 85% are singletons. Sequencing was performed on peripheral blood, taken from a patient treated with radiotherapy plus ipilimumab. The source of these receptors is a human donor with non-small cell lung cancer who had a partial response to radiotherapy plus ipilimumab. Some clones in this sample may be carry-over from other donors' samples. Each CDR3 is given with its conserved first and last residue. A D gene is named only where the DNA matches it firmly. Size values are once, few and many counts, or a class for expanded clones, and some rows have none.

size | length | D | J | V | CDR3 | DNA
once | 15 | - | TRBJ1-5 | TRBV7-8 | CASSGWTDSNQPQHF | TGTGCCAGCAGCGGGTGGACAGATAGCAATCAGCCCCAGCATTTT
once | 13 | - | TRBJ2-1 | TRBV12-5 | CASGPTTDNEQFF | TGTGCTAGTGGTCCCACGACAGACAATGAGCAGTTCTTC
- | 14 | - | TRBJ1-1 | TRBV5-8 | CASSLIRMNTEAFF | TGTGCCAGCAGCTTGATCAGGATGAACACTGAAGCTTTCTTT
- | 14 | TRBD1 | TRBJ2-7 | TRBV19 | CASSTDRRSYEQYF | TGTGCCAGTAGTACGGACAGGCGATCCTACGAGCAGTACTTC
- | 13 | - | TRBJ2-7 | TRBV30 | CAWSVPILTEQYF | TGTGCCTGGAGTGTACCTATACTCACTGAGCAGTACTTC
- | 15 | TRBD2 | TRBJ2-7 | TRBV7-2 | CASSPTSGRDYEQYF | TGTGCCAGCAGCCCAACTAGCGGGAGGGACTACGAGCAGTACTTC
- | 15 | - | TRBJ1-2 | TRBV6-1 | CASSALDTGLGGYTF | TGTGCCAGCAGTGCCCTTGACACAGGGCTGGGTGGCTACACCTTC
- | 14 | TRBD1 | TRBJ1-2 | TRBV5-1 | CASSSLDRGGGYTF | TGCGCCAGCAGTTCTCTGGACAGGGGAGGAGGCTACACCTTC
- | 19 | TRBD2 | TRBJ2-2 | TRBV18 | CASSPQLAGGPLNTGELFF | TGTGCCAGCTCACCACAACTAGCGGGGGGACCCCTGAACACCGGGGAGCTGTTTTTT
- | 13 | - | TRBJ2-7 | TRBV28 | CASSLTTAYEQYF | TGTGCCAGCAGTCTGACAACAGCCTACGAGCAGTACTTC
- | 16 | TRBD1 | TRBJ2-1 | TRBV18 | CASSPSGTGKNNEQFF | TGTGCCAGCTCACCCTCCGGGACAGGGAAGAACAATGAGCAGTTCTTC
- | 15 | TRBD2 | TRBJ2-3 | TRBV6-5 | CASRGSGGAGDTQYF | TGTGCCAGCAGGGGTAGCGGGGGGGCCGGAGATACGCAGTATTTT
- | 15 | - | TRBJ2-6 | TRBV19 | CASSMVGSGANVLTF | TGTGCCAGTAGTATGGTCGGCTCTGGGGCCAACGTCCTGACTTTC
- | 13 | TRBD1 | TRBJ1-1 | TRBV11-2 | CASSPTRTGGAFF | TGTGCCAGCAGTCCTACTCGGACAGGCGGAGCTTTCTTT
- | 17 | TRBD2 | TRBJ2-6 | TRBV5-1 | CASRRTSGDSGANVLTF | TGCGCCAGCAGAAGGACTAGCGGGGACTCTGGGGCCAACGTCCTGACTTTC
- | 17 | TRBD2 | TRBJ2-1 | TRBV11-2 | CASSIVLGTSGVNEQFF | TGTGCCAGCAGCATCGTCCTCGGGACTAGCGGGGTAAATGAGCAGTTCTTC
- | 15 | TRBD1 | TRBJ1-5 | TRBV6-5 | CASSYQGARGQPQHF | TGTGCCAGCAGTTACCAGGGGGCGCGGGGTCAGCCCCAGCATTTT
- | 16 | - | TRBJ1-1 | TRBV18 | CASSPSGGVLDTEAFF | TGTGCCAGCTCACCATCGGGCGGGGTTCTGGACACTGAAGCTTTCTTT
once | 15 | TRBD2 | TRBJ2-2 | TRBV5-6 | CASSLAGVGTGELFF | TGTGCCAGCAGCTTAGCGGGGGTTGGAACCGGGGAGCTGTTTTTT
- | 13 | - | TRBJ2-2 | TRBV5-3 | CARTEGDTGELFF | TGTGCCAGAACAGAGGGGGACACCGGGGAGCTGTTTTTT
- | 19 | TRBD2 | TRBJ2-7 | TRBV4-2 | CASSPVVRTSGSVSLEQYF | TGTGCCAGCAGCCCGGTGGTGCGGACTAGCGGGAGTGTTTCCCTCGAGCAGTACTTC
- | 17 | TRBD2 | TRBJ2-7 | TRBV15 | CATSRVPRTSGPYEQYF | TGTGCCACCAGCAGAGTGCCCCGGACTAGCGGGCCCTACGAGCAGTACTTC
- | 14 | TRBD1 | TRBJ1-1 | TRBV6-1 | CASSSDRVNTEAFF | TGTGCCAGCAGCTCGGACAGGGTGAACACTGAAGCTTTCTTT
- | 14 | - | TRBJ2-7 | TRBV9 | CASSTSGTSYEQYF | TGTGCCAGCAGCACTTCCGGGACTTCCTACGAGCAGTACTTC
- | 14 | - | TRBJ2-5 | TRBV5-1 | CASSLAPGRETQYF | TGCGCCAGCAGCTTGGCCCCCGGTAGAGAGACCCAGTACTTC
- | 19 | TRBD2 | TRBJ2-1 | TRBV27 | CASSSPRRLAGATYNEQFF | TGTGCCAGCAGTTCCCCACGCCGACTAGCGGGAGCTACCTACAATGAGCAGTTCTTC
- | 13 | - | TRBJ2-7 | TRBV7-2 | CASSFRTVHEQYF | TGTGCCAGCAGCTTCAGGACAGTCCACGAGCAGTACTTC
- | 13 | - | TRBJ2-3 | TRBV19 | CASSGRETDTQYF | TGTGCCAGTAGTGGGCGTGAGACAGATACGCAGTATTTT
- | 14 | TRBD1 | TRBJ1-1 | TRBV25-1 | CASSVSGGSPEAFF | TGTGCCAGCAGTGTGTCAGGGGGAAGCCCTGAAGCTTTCTTT
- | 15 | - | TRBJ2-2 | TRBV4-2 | CASSFSASGTGELFF | TGTGCCAGCAGTTTTTCGGCGAGCGGCACCGGGGAGCTGTTTTTT
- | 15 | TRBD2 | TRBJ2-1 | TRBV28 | CASSLLAEAYNEQFF | TGTGCCAGCAGTTTACTAGCGGAGGCCTACAATGAGCAGTTCTTC
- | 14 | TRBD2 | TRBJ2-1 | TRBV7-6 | CASSPGASGAEQFF | TGTGCCAGCAGCCCCGGAGCTAGCGGGGCAGAGCAGTTCTTC
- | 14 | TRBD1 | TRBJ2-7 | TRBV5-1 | CASSLRDRSGEQYF | TGCGCCAGCAGCTTGAGGGACAGGTCGGGCGAGCAGTACTTC
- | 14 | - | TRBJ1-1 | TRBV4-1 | CASSQGSINTEAFF | TGCGCCAGCAGCCAAGGGAGTATCAACACTGAAGCTTTCTTT
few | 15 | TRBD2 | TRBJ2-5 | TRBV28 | CASTLGGGGDETQYF | TGTGCCAGCACCCTGGGTGGGGGAGGGGACGAGACCCAGTACTTC
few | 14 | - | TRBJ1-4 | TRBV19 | CASSIGGLAEKLFF | TGTGCCAGTAGTATAGGCGGGTTGGCTGAAAAACTGTTTTTT
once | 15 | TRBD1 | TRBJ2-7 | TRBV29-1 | CSVEFRDRGDYEQYF | TGCAGCGTTGAGTTCCGGGACAGGGGTGACTACGAGCAGTACTTC
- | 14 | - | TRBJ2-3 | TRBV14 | CASSQGGFTDTQYF | TGTGCCAGCAGCCAAGGAGGCTTCACAGATACGCAGTATTTT
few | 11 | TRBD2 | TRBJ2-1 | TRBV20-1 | CSAEGRARQFF | TGCAGTGCTGAAGGGAGGGCTCGGCAGTTCTTC
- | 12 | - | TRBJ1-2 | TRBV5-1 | CASSLGSGANTF | TGCGCCAGCAGCTTGGGCTCAGGGGCAAACACCTTC
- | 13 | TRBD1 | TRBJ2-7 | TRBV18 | CASSQGTGGEQYF | TGTGCCAGCTCCCAAGGGACAGGGGGCGAACAGTACTTC
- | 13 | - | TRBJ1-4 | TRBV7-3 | CASSPRGGEKLFF | TGTGCCAGCAGCCCCCGGGGGGGTGAAAAACTGTTTTTT
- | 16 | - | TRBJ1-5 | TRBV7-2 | CASSSYFSPGNQPQHF | TGTGCCAGCAGCTCGTATTTCTCGCCGGGCAATCAGCCCCAGCATTTT
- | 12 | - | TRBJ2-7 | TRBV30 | CAWSTSAYEQYF | TGTGCCTGGAGTACTAGTGCCTACGAGCAGTACTTC
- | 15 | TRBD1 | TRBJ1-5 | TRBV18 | CASSVGQGVGQPQHF | TGTGCCAGCTCCGTCGGACAGGGGGTCGGTCAGCCCCAGCATTTT
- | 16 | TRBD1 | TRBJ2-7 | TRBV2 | CASSEASTGAGYEQYF | TGTGCCAGCAGTGAAGCGTCGACAGGGGCGGGCTACGAGCAGTACTTC